This T cell receptor (beta chain) was captured in a study of molecular identifiers for immune sequencing clone quantification. Study conclusions and caveats: Barcode-sharing identical TCR molecules could underestimate highly expanded clone sizes. Over 99% of CMV-specific effector molecules, but under 1% of naive ones, were in clones above 20 copies.

Via MiXCR, TCRdb re-called the PCR reads, giving one row per CDR3 protein. The sample contains nearly 650,000 distinct CDR3 sequences, around 25% of which appear only once. Germline CDR1 and CDR2: LGHNA and YSLEER. This CDR3 is 16 amino acids long. Trimming took off 0 bases at V and 8 bases at J, with 16 bases between the two ends. This clonotype was counted ten times or more. What it binds is unknown. Sequenced material: naive CD8+ T cells from blood, with Jurkat cell RNA spiked in. Subset described: FACS-sorted CD8+CD4-CCR7+CD45RA+ naive T cells. The chain uses TRBV4-3 and TRBJ1-4, with TRBD1 as a possible D gene (5 bases). The receptor comes from a human donor in good health. Some libraries in this study had Jurkat cell RNA spiked in. CDR3 DNA: TGCGCCAGCAGCCAAGAGGGCCCGGGGCGAGGCGAAAAACTGTTTTTT. It specifies CASSQEGPGRGEKLFF.